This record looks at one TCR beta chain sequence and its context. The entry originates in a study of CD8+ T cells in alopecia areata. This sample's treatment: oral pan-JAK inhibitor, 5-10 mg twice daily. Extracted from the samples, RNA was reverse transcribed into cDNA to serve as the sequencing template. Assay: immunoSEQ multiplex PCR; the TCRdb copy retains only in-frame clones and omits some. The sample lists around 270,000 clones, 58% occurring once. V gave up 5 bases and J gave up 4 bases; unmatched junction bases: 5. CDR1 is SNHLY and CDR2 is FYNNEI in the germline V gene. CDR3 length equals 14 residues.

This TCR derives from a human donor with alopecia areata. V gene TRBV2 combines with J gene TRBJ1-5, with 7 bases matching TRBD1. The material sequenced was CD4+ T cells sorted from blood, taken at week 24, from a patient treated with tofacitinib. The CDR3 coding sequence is TGTGCCAGCAGTTTACAGGGGAGGAATCAGCCCCAGCATTTT. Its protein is CASSLQGRNQPQHF. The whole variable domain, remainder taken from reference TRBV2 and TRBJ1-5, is EPEVTQTPSHQVTQMGQEVILRCVPISNHLYFYWYRQILGQKVEFLVSFYNNEISEKSEIFDDQFSVERPDGSNFTLKIRSTKLEDSAMYFCASSLQGRNQPQHFGDGTRLSIL.